Below, 20 T cell receptor beta chains from the same sample are listed, as sequenced in a study of OX40 agonist ivuxolimab in advanced cancers. Repertoires were generated with immunoSEQ multiplex PCR, while TCRdb's copy carries only in-frame clones and drops some. The table has about 37,000 clones, approximately 80% seen once. The sequences come from CD4+ or CD8+ T cells sorted from blood, collected in a trial of the OX40 agonist ivuxolimab. The receptors come from an adult with an advanced solid tumor such as melanoma, head and neck, liver or kidney cancer.

The chain employs TRBV19 and TRBJ2-7; 8 bases line up with TRBD1. This CDR3 spans 14 amino acids. Germline CDR1 LNHDA, CDR2 SQIVND (reference sequence). V lost 1 base to trimming and J lost 3 bases; unmatched junction nucleotides: 2. The CDR3 bases are TGTGCCAGTAGTATAGGGGACAGGTTCTACGAGCAGTACTTC. Encoded protein: CASSIGDRFYEQYF.

Points on this clone: A junction boundary mismatches the germline segment, possibly from a read error. CDR3 in amino acids: CAGSPGSYEQYF. CDR3 bases: TGTGCCGGCAGCCCCGGGAGCTACGAGCAGTACTTC. The chain links TRBV6-6 to TRBJ2-7, with TRBD2 as a possible D gene (6 bases). Germline assignment: CDR1 MNHNY and CDR2 SVGAGI (reference sequence). CDR3 length equals 12 residues.

V usage is TRBV7-2 and J usage is TRBJ1-2; tentatively, D is TRBD1 (6 bases). The CDR3 has 14 residues. The V gene's germline CDR1 is SGHTA and CDR2 FQGNSA. V shed 4 bases and J shed 7 bases, with 16 bases lying between them. CDR3 sequence: CASSSVGAGVGYTF. Written as DNA, the CDR3 is TGTGCCAGCAGCTCAGTAGGGGCAGGGGTTGGCTACACCTTC. The full variable domain, its missing parts supplied by reference TRBV7-2 and TRBJ1-2, is GAGVSQSPSNKVTEKGKDVELRCDPISGHTALYWYRQSLGQGLEFLIYFQGNSAPDKSGLPSDRFSAERTGGSVSTLTIQRTQQEDSAVYLCASSSVGAGVGYTFGSGTRLTVV.

The chain joins TRBV10-3 to TRBJ2-5, with 8 bases matching TRBD2. The V gene's germline CDR1 is ENHRY and CDR2 SYGVKD. The CDR3 runs 14 residues. Trimming took 6 bases from V and 7 from J; bases not matched to a gene: 10. DNA of the CDR3: TGTGCCATCAGGCGGGACTCCGGACTAGCGACCCAGTACTTC. Protein product: CAIRRDSGLATQYF.

This chain links TRBV5-6 with TRBJ1-1; a possible D gene is TRBD1 (6 bases). Germline V lookup: CDR1 SGHDT, CDR2 YYEEEE. The germline V and J ends were trimmed by 0 bases and 5 bases, with 14 bases remaining between them. CDR3 length: 15 residues. The CDR3 DNA reads as TGTGCCAGCAGCTTGGGAGGGGGACGAGGGACTGAAGCTTTCTTT. This gives the protein CASSLGGGRGTEAFF.

This chain uses TRBV6-4 with TRBJ2-1; 9 nucleotides agree with TRBD2. The CDR3 spans 14 residues. The germline V gene has CDR1 MRHNA and CDR2 SNTAGT. Losses at the gene ends were 8 bases for V and 5 bases for J; bases not matched to a gene: 7. CDR3 amino acids: CASAPAGGNNEQFF. CDR3 DNA sequence: TGTGCCAGCGCCCCGGCGGGGGGGAACAATGAGCAGTTCTTC.

CDR3 bases: TGTGCCAGCAGCCCAGGCCTAAGGGAGCAGTTCTTC. Its translation is CASSPGLREQFF. This chain connects TRBV5-6 to TRBJ2-1; no reliable D call. The CDR3 runs 12 residues. Germline loops: CDR1 SGHDT, CDR2 YYEEEE. The V and J ends lost 4 bases and 10 bases respectively, with 12 bases between them.

This clone was found a few times. The chain couples TRBV2 to TRBJ1-6; D gene uncertain. V lost 8 bases to trimming and J lost 7 bases, with 9 bases between them. The CDR3 is 12 amino acids. Germline lookup yields CDR1 SNHLY and CDR2 FYNNEI. CDR3 coding DNA: TGTGCCAGCCACTCAGAAAATTCACCCCTCCACTTT. It yields the protein CASHSENSPLHF.

The chain combines TRBV6-5 with TRBJ2-3; the D is unclear. The V and J ends lost 6 bases and 2 bases respectively, with 6 bases between them. Looked up from germline, CDR1 is MNHEY and CDR2 is SVGAGI. CDR3 length equals 12 residues. The CDR3 sequence is CASSPDTDTQYF. As DNA, the CDR3 is TGTGCCAGCAGCCCGGACACAGATACGCAGTATTTT.

This rearrangement joins TRBV4-1 to TRBJ2-3; the D call may be TRBD1 or TRBD2 (6 bases each). Germline V gene data show CDR1 as MGHRA and CDR2 as YSYEKL. V was pared by 5 bases and J by 3 bases, with 12 bases between. CDR3 length: 14 amino acids. The CDR3 loop is CASSASGATDTQYF. CDR3 in DNA: TGCGCCAGCAGCGCATCGGGGGCTACAGATACGCAGTATTTT.

The CDR3 loop reads CASSLNRRQLLNEKLFF. CDR3 sequence (DNA): TGTGCCAGCAGTTTAAATCGTAGGCAGCTGCTTAATGAAAAACTGTTTTTT. The chain is built from TRBV27 and TRBJ1-4; no firm D call. V was clipped by 2 bases and J by 4 bases, with 17 bases between them. CDR1 is MNHEY, CDR2 SMNVEV, per germline (reference sequence). The CDR3 is 17 residues long.

This rearrangement joins TRBV5-1 to TRBJ2-3, with D possibly being TRBD1 (5 bases). Looked up from germline, CDR1 is SGHRS and CDR2 is YFSETQ. V gave up 1 base and J gave up 0 bases, with 15 bases separating them. The CDR3 length is 17 residues. CDR3 DNA sequence: TGCGCCAGCAGCTTGTCCCGACAGCGCGATAGCACAGATACGCAGTATTTT. Translation: CASSLSRQRDSTDTQYF.

The chain is built from TRBV2 and TRBJ2-1; 9 nucleotides agree with TRBD2. V dropped 6 bases and J dropped 8; count of bases not matched to a gene: 8. The CDR3 covers 14 residues. The V gene's germline CDR1 is SNHLY and CDR2 FYNNEI. As DNA, the CDR3 is TGTGCCAGCAGCCCCTTGGGCGGGAGGGATGAGCAGTTCTTC. Amino acids: CASSPLGGRDEQFF.

The V gene is TRBV7-2, the J gene TRBJ2-3; 7 bases agree with TRBD2. Germline trimming cut 0 bases from V and 8 bases from J; bases unmatched to any gene: 14. CDR1 is SGHTA, CDR2 FQGNSA, per germline. The CDR3 loop spans 17 amino acids. CDR3 protein: CASSLAVGGSLGGTQYF. The DNA of the CDR3 is TGTGCCAGCAGCTTAGCCGTGGGGGGGTCCTTGGGTGGTACGCAGTATTTT.

This rearrangement joins TRBV30 to TRBJ2-7, with 8 positions matching TRBD1. CDR1 is GTSNPN and CDR2 is SVGIG in the germline V gene (reference sequence). CDR3 length: 15 amino acids. V gave up 1 base and J gave up 5 bases; unmatched junction bases: 10. The CDR3: CAWSDSGTGRDEQYF. CDR3 nucleotides: TGTGCCTGGAGTGACTCCGGGACAGGTCGCGACGAGCAGTACTTC. Together with reference TRBV30 and TRBJ2-7, the CDR3 gives the full variable domain: SQTIHQWPATLVQPVGSPLSLECTVEGTSNPNLYWYRQAAGRGLQLLFYSVGIGQISSEVPQNLSASRPQDRQFILSSKKLLLSDSGFYLCAWSDSGTGRDEQYFGPGTRLTVT.

The V and J genes are TRBV28 and TRBJ2-1; 8 bases line up with TRBD2. V shed 11 bases, J shed 3 bases, and the junction held 6 bases outside the gene matches. Germline CDR1 MDHEN, CDR2 SYDVKM. CDR3 size: 13 residues. The DNA of the CDR3 is TGTGCCTGCTCCGGGACTAGCTACAATGAGCAGTTCTTC. Translating gives CACSGTSYNEQFF.

V usage is TRBV30 and J usage is TRBJ2-5; D not resolved. The CDR3 runs 14 residues. Germline values: CDR1 GTSNPN, CDR2 SVGIG (reference sequence). Deletions cut 2 bases from V and 4 bases from J, with 14 bases between. The CDR3 DNA follows: TGTGCCTGGAGTACGGCCCACTCCCGAGAGACCCAGTACTTC. Translation gives CAWSTAHSRETQYF.

The V and J genes are TRBV10-3 and TRBJ2-5; 8 positions match TRBD2. The V segment lost 6 bases and the J segment 3 bases; nucleotides outside the gene matches: 12. The CDR3 contains 16 residues. Germline V gene lookup returns CDR1 ENHRY and CDR2 SYGVKD. CDR3 loop: CAIRPGNPGGEETQYF. In nucleotides, the CDR3 is TGTGCCATCAGACCTGGGAACCCGGGGGGGGAAGAGACCCAGTACTTC.

This rearrangement joins TRBV18 to TRBJ1-3; D might be TRBD1 (5 bases). V lost 3 bases and J 0 bases, leaving 9 bases between the germline ends. This CDR3 spans 15 amino acids. CDR1 is KGHSH and CDR2 is LQKENI in the germline V gene. The CDR3 is CASSPGQTSGNTIYF. DNA of the CDR3: TGTGCCAGCTCACCCGGACAAACCTCTGGAAACACCATATATTTT.

The chain has TRBV7-6 and TRBJ2-7; the D gene could be TRBD1 or TRBD2 (5 bases each). This CDR3 is 15 amino acids long. Between the trimmed V and J ends, which lost 4 bases and 4 bases, there was a span of 17 bases. Germline lookup yields CDR1 SGHVS and CDR2 FNYEAQ. The CDR3 loop reads CASSSPRDGVYEQYF. CDR3 in DNA: TGTGCCAGCAGCTCCCCTCGGGACGGAGTTTACGAGCAGTACTTC.